Below, 21 T cell receptor beta chains from the same sample are listed, as sequenced in a study of a mutant IDH1 vaccine in newly diagnosed glioma. These receptors lack a known antigen. Assay: immunoSEQ multiplex PCR; the TCRdb copy retains only in-frame clones and omits some. The sample lists roughly 28,000 clones, roughly nine tenths occurring once. Time point in this sample: week 5, during vaccination. What each vaccine dose contained was 300 ug of mutant IDH1 20-mer peptide, accompanied by topical imiquimod. Source: PBMCs, taken from a glioma patient whose treatment included an IDH1 peptide vaccine. Receptor source: a man younger than 30 with glioma.

This clone was found a few times. The rearrangement uses TRBV4-3 and TRBJ1-5; 11 positions match TRBD1. Unmatched junction bases numbered 11, after V lost 3 bases and J lost 7 bases. This CDR3 comprises 17 residues. The germline gives CDR1 LGHNA, CDR2 YSLEER. The CDR3 DNA is TGCGCCAGCAGCCATTCTATTGGGACAGGGGGAGGGCAGCCCCAGCATTTT. Protein sequence: CASSHSIGTGGGQPQHF.

V and J are TRBV6-5 and TRBJ1-2, with D maybe TRBD1 (5 bases). Trimming left V 2 bases short and J 2 bases short, with 15 bases between. The CDR3 is 16 amino acids. The germline V gene has CDR1 MNHEY and CDR2 SVGAGI. The CDR3 region has the DNA TGTGCCAGCAGTTACCGGACCACAGGTGTGAACTATGGCTACACCTTC. Encoded protein: CASSYRTTGVNYGYTF.

This clone was seen more than once but under ten times. The gene calls are TRBV27 and TRBJ1-4, with unresolved D. CDR3 length equals 16 residues. V shed 3 bases and J shed 0 bases, with 11 bases lying between them. The germline V gene encodes CDR1 MNHEY and CDR2 SMNVEV (reference sequence). CDR3 sequence reads: CASSLRRRATNEKLFF. The CDR3 nucleotides are TGTGCCAGCAGTTTGAGAAGACGGGCAACTAATGAAAAACTGTTTTTT. The full variable domain, rest sourced from reference TRBV27 and TRBJ1-4, is EAQVTQNPRYLITVTGKKLTVTCSQNMNHEYMSWYRQDPGLGLRQIYYSMNVEVTDKGDVPEGYKVSRKEKRNFPLILESPSPNQTSLYFCASSLRRRATNEKLFFGSGTQLSVL.

This rearrangement joins TRBV6-1 to TRBJ1-2; D is unclear. V lost 4 bases and J 8 bases, leaving 14 bases between the germline ends. This CDR3 is built from 13 residues. The germline V gene has CDR1 MNHNS and CDR2 SASEGT. The CDR3 region has the DNA TGTGCCAGCAGTGCCCTAAAGGGATACGGCTACACCTTC. Translated, it gives CASSALKGYGYTF.

The rearrangement joins TRBV30 to TRBJ2-7; TRBD1 aligns across 9 bases. V was pared by 2 bases and J by 7 bases, with 6 bases of the junction left unmatched. The V gene's germline CDR1 is GTSNPN and CDR2 SVGIG (reference sequence). The CDR3 loop spans 13 amino acids. CDR3 residues: CAWSLGTGREQYF. CDR3 bases: TGTGCCTGGAGTCTCGGGACAGGGAGGGAGCAGTACTTC. The full variable domain, its missing parts supplied by reference TRBV30 and TRBJ2-7, is SQTIHQWPATLVQPVGSPLSLECTVEGTSNPNLYWYRQAAGRGLQLLFYSVGIGQISSEVPQNLSASRPQDRQFILSSKKLLLSDSGFYLCAWSLGTGREQYFGPGTRLTVT.

Only one count was recorded for this clone. This chain uses TRBV30 with TRBJ2-2; D is perhaps TRBD1 or TRBD2 (6 bases each). Germline lookup yields CDR1 GTSNPN and CDR2 SVGIG (reference sequence). The V gene lost 2 bases and the J gene lost 7 bases, with 11 bases spanning the gap. CDR3 length: 13 residues. DNA of the CDR3: TGTGCCTGGAGTAGGGGGGCAGGCGGGGAGCTGTTTTTT. Translation: CAWSRGAGGELFF.

The chain combines TRBV20-1 with TRBJ1-1; D gene ambiguous. CDR1 is DFQATT, CDR2 SNEGSKA, per germline (reference sequence). The V end lost 7 bases, the J end lost 3 bases, and 6 bases lay between the germline ends. There are 10 residues in the CDR3. CDR3 loop: CSVRDTEAFF. CDR3 DNA: TGCAGTGTCCGGGACACTGAAGCTTTCTTT.

The V gene is TRBV10-2, the J gene TRBJ2-1; tentatively, D is TRBD2 (6 bases). V lost 6 bases and J lost 7, with 13 bases in between. This CDR3 has 13 residues. The germline V gene has CDR1 WSHSY and CDR2 SAAADI. CDR3 residues: CASRVGGVNEQFF. CDR3 bases: TGCGCCAGCAGGGTGGGCGGGGTGAATGAGCAGTTCTTC.

This chain links TRBV6-5 with TRBJ2-1; D possibly matches TRBD1 or TRBD2 (5 bases each). The germline V gene encodes CDR1 MNHEY and CDR2 SVGAGI. The CDR3 contains 15 residues. The V end was cut by 2 bases, the J end by 8 bases, with 16 bases between. The CDR3 nucleotides read TGTGCCAGCAGTTACGACTCTGGGGGATTCGATGAGCAGTTCTTC. Translated: CASSYDSGGFDEQFF.

This chain connects TRBV9 to TRBJ2-3; D not certain. The length of the CDR3 is 13 residues. V shed 0 bases and J shed 3 bases, with 5 bases lying between them. The germline V gene has CDR1 SGDLS and CDR2 YYNGEE. CDR3 residues: CASSVDGTDTQYF. In DNA form, the CDR3 reads TGTGCCAGCAGCGTAGATGGGACAGATACGCAGTATTTT.

The rearrangement uses TRBV5-4 and TRBJ2-5; 15 bases agree with TRBD2. The junction had 2 bases not matched to a gene; V was cut back by 4 bases and J by 4 bases. The length of the CDR3 is 15 residues. Germline CDR1 and CDR2: SGHNT and YYREEE (reference sequence). The CDR3 protein is CASSGGLAGGETQYF. In nucleotides, the CDR3 is TGTGCCAGCAGCGGGGGACTAGCGGGAGGAGAGACCCAGTACTTC.

The chain links TRBV4-3 to TRBJ1-1; the D gene is possibly TRBD1 (5 bases). Between the trimmed V and J ends, which lost 0 bases and 5 bases, there was a span of 13 bases. The CDR3 is 15 amino acids. The germline V gene has CDR1 LGHNA and CDR2 YSLEER. The CDR3 DNA is TGCGCCAGCAGCCAAGATCGAGGGGAGGAGACTGAAGCTTTCTTT. Translation gives CASSQDRGEETEAFF.

The genes are TRBV7-2 and TRBJ2-7; 8 bases are shared with TRBD1. The germline CDR1 and CDR2 sequences are SGHTA and FQGNSA. The CDR3 spans 14 residues. V lost 0 bases, J lost 5 bases, and 3 bases stayed unmatched. CDR3 in amino acids: CASSLARGRNEQYF. The CDR3 DNA follows: TGTGCCAGCAGCTTAGCCAGGGGGCGGAACGAGCAGTACTTC.

This sequence joins TRBV5-1 and TRBJ2-7, with D tentatively TRBD2 (7 bases). V lost 4 bases to trimming and J lost 5 bases, with 13 bases between them. The CDR3 consists of 13 residues. Looked up from germline, CDR1 is SGHRS and CDR2 is YFSETQ. The CDR3 spells CASSDAGANEQYF. The CDR3 nucleotides read TGCGCCAGCAGCGACGCGGGGGCAAACGAGCAGTACTTC.

V is TRBV27 and J is TRBJ2-1, with TRBD2 matching over 10 bases. Trimming took 4 bases from V and 2 from J; bases not matched to a gene: 2. Germline CDR1 reads MNHEY; CDR2 reads SMNVEV (reference sequence). CDR3 length equals 15 residues. CDR3 nucleotides: TGTGCCAGCAGTTCGGGACTAGCGCCCTACAATGAGCAGTTCTTC. Its protein is CASSSGLAPYNEQFF.

The chain couples TRBV7-2 to TRBJ2-3; the match to TRBD1 covers 7 bases. Per germline, CDR1 SGHTA and CDR2 FQGNSA. V lost 5 bases and J lost 4; bases outside the gene matches: 9. The CDR3 is 15 amino acids. The CDR3 loop reads CASSLWDSAPDTQYF. CDR3 coding DNA: TGTGCCAGCAGCCTCTGGGACAGCGCCCCAGATACGCAGTATTTT.

The V gene is TRBV7-9, the J gene TRBJ2-7; D possibly corresponds to TRBD1 (6 bases). CDR1 is SEHNR and CDR2 is FQNEAQ in the germline V gene (reference sequence). The CDR3 spans 14 residues. The V end was cut by 3 bases, the J end by 3 bases, with 12 bases between. DNA for the CDR3: TGTGCCAGCAGCTTCGGGGACACCCACTACGAGCAGTACTTC. Amino acid sequence: CASSFGDTHYEQYF.

The chain employs TRBV5-1 and TRBJ2-5; unclear D gene. CDR1 and CDR2 from the germline V gene are SGHRS and YFSETQ. CDR3 length: 13 residues. The ends were cut back, 3 bases at V and 0 bases at J, with 6 bases in the middle. CDR3 DNA sequence: TGCGCCAGCAGCTCAAGCCACCAAGAGACCCAGTACTTC. It codes for CASSSSHQETQYF.

This clone was counted once. The genes are TRBV6-6 and TRBJ2-1; TRBD2 aligns across 11 bases. Germline lookup yields CDR1 MNHNY and CDR2 SVGAGI (reference sequence). The V gene end was trimmed by 5 bases and the J gene end by 1 base; junction bases not matched to a gene: 1. The CDR3 sequence is 15 residues long. The CDR3 here is CASSPSGRSYNEQFF. In nucleotides, the CDR3 is TGTGCCAGCAGTCCTAGCGGGAGGTCCTACAATGAGCAGTTCTTC.

The chain has TRBV30 and TRBJ1-2; 7 nucleotides match TRBD1. Germline assignment: CDR1 GTSNPN and CDR2 SVGIG (reference sequence). Trimming removed 3 bases from V and 0 bases from J; junction bases left unmatched: 16. The CDR3 consists of 18 residues. CDR3 residues: CAWSDIRDRALANYGYTF. The CDR3 nucleotides are TGTGCCTGGAGCGACATCCGGGACAGAGCCTTAGCTAACTATGGCTACACCTTC.

The chain carries TRBV10-2 and TRBJ1-1; D unresolved. Germline assignment: CDR1 WSHSY and CDR2 SAAADI. CDR3 length: 13 residues. V lost 2 bases and J lost 4, with 8 bases in between. The CDR3 is CASSEVRGTEAFF. CDR3 nucleotides: TGCGCCAGCAGTGAGGTCCGGGGCACTGAAGCTTTCTTT.